This entry lists 13 T cell receptor beta chains sequenced from one sample in a study of siplizumab effects on memory and regulatory T cells. TCRdb keeps only in-frame clones here, not all; method: immunoSEQ multiplex PCR. The table lists about 2,700 clones, 55% to 80% of them singletons. The sequenced sample consisted of TEMRA CD8+ T cells sorted from blood. Subset reported: unstimulated CD8+ CD45RA+ effector memory T cells. Source of these receptors: a human donor in good health.

This chain connects TRBV6-5 to TRBJ2-7, with TRBD1 identical over 7 bases. Germline lookup yields CDR1 MNHEY and CDR2 SVGAGI. The CDR3 contains 14 residues. V lost 2 bases, J lost 3 bases, and 4 bases stayed unmatched. Here the CDR3 reads CASSYIQGVYEQYF. For the CDR3, the DNA is TGTGCCAGCAGTTACATCCAGGGGGTCTACGAGCAGTACTTC.

The chain employs TRBV19 and TRBJ1-2, with D unclear. The germline V gene encodes CDR1 LNHDA and CDR2 SQIVND (reference sequence). The germline V and J ends were trimmed by 2 bases and 2 bases, with 9 bases remaining between them. The CDR3 has 14 amino acids. The CDR3 protein is CASSIPGLNYGYTF. The CDR3 region has the DNA TGTGCCAGTAGTATACCCGGGTTGAACTATGGCTACACCTTC.

V gene TRBV4-2 combines with J gene TRBJ2-5; no clear D. V was pared by 3 bases and J by 3 bases, with 2 bases between. The CDR3 sequence is 11 residues long. CDR1 and CDR2 from the germline V gene are LGHNA and YNFKEQ. CDR3 in amino acids: CASSQEETQYF. The CDR3 DNA sequence: TGTGCCAGCAGCCAGGAAGAGACCCAGTACTTC.

This chain connects TRBV10-2 to TRBJ2-7; D perhaps matches TRBD2 (6 bases). Germline V lookup: CDR1 WSHSY, CDR2 SAAADI. The CDR3 is 15 amino acids. V lost 4 bases to trimming and J lost 0 bases, with 13 bases between them. CDR3 amino acids: CASSGWPGSSYEQYF. The CDR3 nucleotides read TGCGCCAGCAGTGGTTGGCCCGGGAGCTCCTACGAGCAGTACTTC.

This rearrangement joins TRBV7-6 to TRBJ2-7, with D possibly matching TRBD2 (6 bases). V was clipped by 3 bases and J by 2 bases, with 20 bases between them. The CDR3 extends over 17 amino acids. Germline CDR1 SGHVS, CDR2 FNYEAQ. CDR3 sequence (DNA): TGTGCCAGCAGCTTGGGGGGACGACGGGGTGTTGCCTACGAGCAGTACTTC. It specifies CASSLGGRRGVAYEQYF.

This clone showed up just a few times. A far larger clone is one nucleotide away, so this likely arose from a read error. This chain links TRBV4-2 with TRBJ2-1; TRBD2 matches 14 bases. V lost 6 bases to trimming and J lost 0 bases; unmatched junction nucleotides: 10. Germline V gene sequence: CDR1 LGHNA, CDR2 YNFKEQ. The CDR3 covers 19 residues. DNA of the CDR3: TGTGCCAGCAGACCTGGACTAGCGGGGGGCTCGAGCTCCTACAATGAGCAGTTCTTC. Its translation is CASRPGLAGGSSSYNEQFF.

This rearrangement joins TRBV7-8 to TRBJ1-1, with a possible D match to TRBD1 (6 bases). The germline V and J ends were trimmed by 2 bases and 5 bases, with 15 bases remaining between them. Germline CDR1 reads SGHVS; CDR2 reads FQNEAQ. This CDR3 is 15 amino acids long. The CDR3 loop is CASSLIWSRGTEAFF. The CDR3 DNA reads TGTGCCAGCAGCTTAATCTGGTCCAGGGGTACTGAAGCTTTCTTT.

The J gene is TRBJ2-1, the V gene TRBV7-2; D possibly uses TRBD1 or TRBD2 (5 bases each). Trimming cost V 5 bases and J 6 bases, with 17 bases left between them. The CDR3 runs to 15 residues. Germline lookup yields CDR1 SGHTA and CDR2 FQGNSA. This chain's CDR3 is CASSPIPGGGNEQFF. The CDR3 nucleotides are TGTGCCAGCAGCCCCATCCCAGGTGGGGGCAATGAGCAGTTCTTC.

The chain has TRBV5-6 and TRBJ2-4; perhaps D is TRBD1 or TRBD2 (7 bases each). Germline assignment: CDR1 SGHDT and CDR2 YYEEEE. The CDR3 extends over 15 amino acids. Trimming shortened V by 1 base and J by 13 bases, and 21 bases separated the two germline ends. This CDR3 reads CASSLLLGGRGAQYF. The CDR3 nucleotides read TGTGCCAGCAGCTTGCTTTTAGGGGGCCGGGGGGCGCAGTACTTC.

The V call is TRBV5-6, the J call TRBJ2-1; D tentatively fits TRBD1 or TRBD2 (5 bases each). V dropped 3 bases and J dropped 0 bases, with 13 bases sitting between them. This CDR3 region has 16 residues. The germline V gene encodes CDR1 SGHDT and CDR2 YYEEEE. This CDR3 reads CASSSGPGISYNEQFF. As DNA, the CDR3 is TGTGCCAGCAGCTCGGGGCCCGGGATCTCCTACAATGAGCAGTTCTTC.

This chain links TRBV5-4 with TRBJ2-7; the D call may be TRBD1 or TRBD2 (6 bases each). The germline V gene has CDR1 SGHNT and CDR2 YYREEE (reference sequence). There are 14 residues in the CDR3. Deletions cut 2 bases from V and 6 bases from J, with 15 bases between. As DNA, the CDR3 is TGTGCCAGCAGCTTACTGGGGGGCCGCGGCGAGCAGTACTTC. Encoded protein: CASSLLGGRGEQYF.

The table lists this clone with a few counts. This CDR3 reads CAISERGPNNEQFF. CDR3 nucleotide sequence: TGTGCCATCAGTGAGAGGGGACCAAATAATGAGCAGTTCTTC. V and J are TRBV10-3 and TRBJ2-1; possibly TRBD1 or TRBD2 for D (5 bases each). The CDR3 extends over 14 amino acids. Trimming removed 2 bases at V and 7 bases at J, with 12 bases between. Germline CDR1 is ENHRY and CDR2 is SYGVKD.

J is TRBJ2-7 and V is TRBV5-1, with D hard to call. The CDR3 loop spans 11 amino acids. V was pared by 2 bases and J by 6 bases, with 6 bases between. Germline assignment: CDR1 SGHRS and CDR2 YFSETQ. CDR3 residues: CASSFLGEQYF. The CDR3 region has the DNA TGCGCCAGCAGCTTTCTGGGCGAGCAGTACTTC.